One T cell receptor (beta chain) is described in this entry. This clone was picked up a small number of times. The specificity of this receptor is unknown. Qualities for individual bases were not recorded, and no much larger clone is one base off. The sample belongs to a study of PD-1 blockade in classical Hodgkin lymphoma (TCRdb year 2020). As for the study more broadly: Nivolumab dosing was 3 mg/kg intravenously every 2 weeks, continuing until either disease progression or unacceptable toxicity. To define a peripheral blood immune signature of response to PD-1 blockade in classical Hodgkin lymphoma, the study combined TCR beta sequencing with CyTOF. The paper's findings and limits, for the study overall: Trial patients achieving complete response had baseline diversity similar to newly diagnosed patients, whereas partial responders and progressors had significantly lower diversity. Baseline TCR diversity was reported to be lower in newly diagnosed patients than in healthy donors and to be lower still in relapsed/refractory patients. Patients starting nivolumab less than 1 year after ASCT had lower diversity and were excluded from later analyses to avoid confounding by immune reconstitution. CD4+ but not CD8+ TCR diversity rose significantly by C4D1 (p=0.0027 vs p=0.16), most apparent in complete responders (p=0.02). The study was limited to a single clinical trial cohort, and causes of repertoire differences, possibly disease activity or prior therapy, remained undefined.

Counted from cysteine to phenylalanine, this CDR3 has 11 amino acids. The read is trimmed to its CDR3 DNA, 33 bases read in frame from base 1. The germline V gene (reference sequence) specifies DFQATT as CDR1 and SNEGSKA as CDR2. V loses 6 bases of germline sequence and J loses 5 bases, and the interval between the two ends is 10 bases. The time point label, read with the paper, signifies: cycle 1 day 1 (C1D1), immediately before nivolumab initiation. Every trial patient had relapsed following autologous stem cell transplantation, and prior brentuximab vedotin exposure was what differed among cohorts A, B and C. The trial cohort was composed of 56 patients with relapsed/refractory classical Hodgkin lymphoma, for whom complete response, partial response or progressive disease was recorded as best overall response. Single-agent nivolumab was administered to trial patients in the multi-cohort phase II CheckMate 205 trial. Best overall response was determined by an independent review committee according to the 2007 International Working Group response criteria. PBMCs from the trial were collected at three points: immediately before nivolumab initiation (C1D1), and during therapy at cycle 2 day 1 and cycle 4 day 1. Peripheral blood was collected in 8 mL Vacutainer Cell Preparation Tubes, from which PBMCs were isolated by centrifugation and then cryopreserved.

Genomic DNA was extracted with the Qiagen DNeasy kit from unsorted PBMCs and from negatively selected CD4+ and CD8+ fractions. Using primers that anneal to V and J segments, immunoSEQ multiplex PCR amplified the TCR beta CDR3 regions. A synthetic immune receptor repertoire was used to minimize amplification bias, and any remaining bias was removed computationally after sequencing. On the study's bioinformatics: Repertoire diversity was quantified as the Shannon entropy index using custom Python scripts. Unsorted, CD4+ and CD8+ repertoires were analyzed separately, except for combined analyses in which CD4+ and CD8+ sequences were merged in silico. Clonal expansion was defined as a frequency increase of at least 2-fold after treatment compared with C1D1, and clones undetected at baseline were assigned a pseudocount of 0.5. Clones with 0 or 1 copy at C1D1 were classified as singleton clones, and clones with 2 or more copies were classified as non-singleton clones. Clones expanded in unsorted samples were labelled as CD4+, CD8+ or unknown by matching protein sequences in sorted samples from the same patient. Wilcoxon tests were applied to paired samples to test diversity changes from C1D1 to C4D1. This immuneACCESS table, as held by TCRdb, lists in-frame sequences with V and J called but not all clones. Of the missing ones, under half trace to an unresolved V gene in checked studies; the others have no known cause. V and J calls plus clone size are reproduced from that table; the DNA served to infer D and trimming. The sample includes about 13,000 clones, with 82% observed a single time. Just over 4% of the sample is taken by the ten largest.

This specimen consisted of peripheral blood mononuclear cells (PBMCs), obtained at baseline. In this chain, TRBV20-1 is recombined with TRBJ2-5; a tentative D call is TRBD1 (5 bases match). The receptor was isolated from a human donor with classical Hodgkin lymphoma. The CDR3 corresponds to CSAPKGETQYF. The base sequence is TGCAGTGCGCCGAAGGGGGAGACCCAGTACTTC.